This T cell receptor beta chain was documented in a study of blood T cell repertoires in COVID-19 (dated by TCRdb to between 2020 and 2021). Broadly, across the study: Samples covering the acute and convalescent phases of COVID-19 were provided by collaborators in the United States, Italy and Spain. The samples were drawn from the first 160 participants of the ongoing ImmuneRACE study and from 1,200 or so subjects provided by 6 global collaborators. The material from the prospective study consisted of cDNA or gDNA derived from T cells, B-cell-depleted T cells, or PBMCs. Nearly every sample came with metadata listing a de-identified subject ID, COVID-19 status, age in years and sex. Where available, HLA class I and class II types were taken from metadata supplied by the sample provider and were not determined by assay-based typing. The repertoires were made available in a free public database intended to serve as a resource for research on the immune response to SARS-CoV-2. Subjects who had been exposed to COVID-19, were actively infected with it, or had recovered from it provided the deeply sampled blood TCRbeta repertoires that made up the dataset. Points the paper makes about the study in general: How much clinical and demographic metadata was included differed by source and by participant, and the metadata was provided uncurated.

The CDR3 goes from the cysteine to the phenylalanine over 14 residues. Only CDR3 DNA is held: 42 bases, read in frame from base 1. As encoded in the germline V gene (reference sequence), CDR1 is SEHNR while CDR2 is FQNEAQ. Compared with germline, V lacks 2 bases and J lacks 11 bases; bases without a gene match: 9. A word on this clone: Its antigen has not been determined. No much larger clonotype is one base removed from it; base qualities were not supplied.

Each collaborating institution followed its own protocols to collect whole blood in K2EDTA tubes. For TCRbeta analysis, collaborators shipped samples as frozen whole blood, isolated PBMCs, or DNA extracted from either of those sample types. The immunoSEQ Assay, a bias-controlled multiplex PCR, was used to amplify TCRbeta CDR3 regions from genomic DNA. From the authors' description of their analysis: The number of nucleated cells in each sample was estimated by amplification of reference gene primers within the assay. To quantify the absolute abundance of each unique TCRbeta CDR3 rearrangement, sequence reads were collapsed and filtered. For each sample, productive Simpson clonality was calculated as the square root of Simpson's diversity index over productive rearrangements. Imported from immuneACCESS, the table was reduced by TCRdb to in-frame sequences with V and J called. These copies leave out some clones; in studies compared against another copy, an unresolved V gene accounts for under half, and the cause of the remainder is not known. V, J and clone size are those of that table, while D and trimming were read from the DNA. In this sample the table shows 150,000 to 200,000 clones, approximately 85% of which occur a single time. The ten largest clones take up over 9.5% of the sample.

Sequenced material: peripheral blood. The V and J segments used are TRBV7-9 and TRBJ2-1; the junction holds 7 bases that match TRBD2. The sequence derives from a human donor with active or convalescent COVID-19. The donor label of this sample is uncertain. The CDR3 corresponds to CASSLSAGAYKQFF. In nucleotide form, the sequence is TGTGCCAGCAGCTTATCGGCGGGAGCGTATAAGCAGTTCTTC.